This T cell receptor beta chain came from a study of blood T cell repertoires in COVID-19. Original data processing: It was from reference gene primer amplification that nucleated cell counts were estimated. Clones were read by immunoSEQ multiplex PCR, and TCRdb kept only the in-frame ones, dropping some. V and J calls and clone size are copied from that table; D and trimming were computed from the DNA. This table has 100,000 to 150,000 clones, around 83% appearing once. The receptor was derived from an elderly man with active or convalescent COVID-19. The sample was peripheral blood.

For the CDR3, the DNA is TGTGCCAGCTCACCCCTAGGTCAGGGGGCCTCCTATGGCTACACCTTC. Translating gives CASSPLGQGASYGYTF. The chain recombines TRBV18 with TRBJ1-2; 8 nucleotides align to TRBD1. This CDR3 contains 16 residues. J gave up 4 bases and V 3 bases, and 10 bases lay outside the gene matches. Germline V gene data show CDR1 as KGHSH and CDR2 as LQKENI.